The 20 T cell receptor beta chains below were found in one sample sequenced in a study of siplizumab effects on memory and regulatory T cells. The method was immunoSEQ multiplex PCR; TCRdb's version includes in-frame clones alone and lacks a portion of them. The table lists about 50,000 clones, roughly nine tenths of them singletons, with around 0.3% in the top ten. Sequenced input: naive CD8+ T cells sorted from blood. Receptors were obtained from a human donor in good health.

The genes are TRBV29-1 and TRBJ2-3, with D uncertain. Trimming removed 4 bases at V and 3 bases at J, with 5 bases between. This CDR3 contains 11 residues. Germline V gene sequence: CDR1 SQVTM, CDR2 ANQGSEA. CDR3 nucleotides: TGCAGCGTTGTATCAACAGATACGCAGTATTTT. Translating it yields CSVVSTDTQYF.

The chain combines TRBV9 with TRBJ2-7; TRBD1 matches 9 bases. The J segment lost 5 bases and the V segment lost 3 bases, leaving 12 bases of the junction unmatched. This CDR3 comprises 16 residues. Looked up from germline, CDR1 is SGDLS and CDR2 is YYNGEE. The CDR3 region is CASSGSGTGPWDEQYF. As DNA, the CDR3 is TGTGCCAGCAGCGGATCCGGGACAGGGCCGTGGGACGAGCAGTACTTC.

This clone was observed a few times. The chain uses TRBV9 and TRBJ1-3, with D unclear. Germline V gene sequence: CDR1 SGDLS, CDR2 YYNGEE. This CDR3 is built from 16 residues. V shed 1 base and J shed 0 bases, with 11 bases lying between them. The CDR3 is CASSVLETFSGNTIYF. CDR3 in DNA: TGTGCCAGCAGCGTATTGGAGACCTTCTCTGGAAACACCATATATTTT. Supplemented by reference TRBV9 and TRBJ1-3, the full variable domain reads DSGVTQTPKHLITATGQRVTLRCSPRSGDLSVYWYQQSLDQGLQFLIQYYNGEERAKGNILERFSAQQFPDLHSELNLSSLELGDSALYFCASSVLETFSGNTIYFGEGSWLTVV.

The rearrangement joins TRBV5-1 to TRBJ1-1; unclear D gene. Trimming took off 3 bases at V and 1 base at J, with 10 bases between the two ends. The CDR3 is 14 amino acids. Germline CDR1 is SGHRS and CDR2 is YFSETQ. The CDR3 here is CASSWGGRNTEAFF. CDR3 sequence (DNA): TGCGCCAGCAGCTGGGGTGGCAGGAACACTGAAGCTTTCTTT. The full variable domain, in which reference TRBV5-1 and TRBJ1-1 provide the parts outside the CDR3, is KAGVTQTPRYLIKTRGQQVTLSCSPISGHRSVSWYQQTPGQGLQFLFEYFSETQRNKGNFPGRFSGRQFSNSRSEMNVSTLELGDSALYLCASSWGGRNTEAFFGQGTRLTVV.

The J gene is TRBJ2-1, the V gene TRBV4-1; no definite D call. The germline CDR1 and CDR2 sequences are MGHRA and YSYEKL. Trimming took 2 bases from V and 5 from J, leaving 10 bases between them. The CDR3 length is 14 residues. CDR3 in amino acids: CASSQRLIDNEQFF. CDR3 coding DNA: TGCGCCAGCAGCCAACGACTCATTGACAATGAGCAGTTCTTC.

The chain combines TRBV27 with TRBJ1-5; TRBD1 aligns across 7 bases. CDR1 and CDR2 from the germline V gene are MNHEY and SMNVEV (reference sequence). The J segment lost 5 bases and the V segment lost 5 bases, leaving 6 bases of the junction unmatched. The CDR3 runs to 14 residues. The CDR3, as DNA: TGTGCCAGCAGTATACAGGGGTTCGATCAGCCCCAGCATTTT. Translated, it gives CASSIQGFDQPQHF.

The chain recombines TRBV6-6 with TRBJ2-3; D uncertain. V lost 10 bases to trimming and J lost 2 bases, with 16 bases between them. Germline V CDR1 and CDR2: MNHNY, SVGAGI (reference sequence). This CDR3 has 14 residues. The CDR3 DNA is TGTGCCACCGCCCACCAGACCCCCACAGATACGCAGTATTTT. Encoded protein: CATAHQTPTDTQYF.

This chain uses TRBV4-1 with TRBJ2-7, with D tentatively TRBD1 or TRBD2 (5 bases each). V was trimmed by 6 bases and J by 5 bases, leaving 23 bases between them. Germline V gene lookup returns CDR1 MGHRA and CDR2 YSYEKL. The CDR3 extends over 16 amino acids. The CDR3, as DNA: TGCGCCAGCAGTCCATGGCGAGGTGAGGGACGGCACGAGCAGTACTTC. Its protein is CASSPWRGEGRHEQYF.

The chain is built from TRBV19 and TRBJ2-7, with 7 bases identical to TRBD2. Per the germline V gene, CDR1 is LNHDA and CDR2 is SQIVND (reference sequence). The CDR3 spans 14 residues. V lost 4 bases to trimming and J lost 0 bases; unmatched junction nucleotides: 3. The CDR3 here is CASSRGGPSYEQYF. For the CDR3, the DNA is TGTGCCAGTAGTAGGGGGGGACCCTCCTACGAGCAGTACTTC.

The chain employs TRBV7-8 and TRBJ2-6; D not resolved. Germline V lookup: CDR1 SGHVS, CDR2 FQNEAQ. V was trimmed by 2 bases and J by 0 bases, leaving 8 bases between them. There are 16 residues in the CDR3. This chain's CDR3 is CASSLSGSSGANVLTF. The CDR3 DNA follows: TGTGCCAGCAGCTTATCGGGCAGCTCTGGGGCCAACGTCCTGACTTTC.

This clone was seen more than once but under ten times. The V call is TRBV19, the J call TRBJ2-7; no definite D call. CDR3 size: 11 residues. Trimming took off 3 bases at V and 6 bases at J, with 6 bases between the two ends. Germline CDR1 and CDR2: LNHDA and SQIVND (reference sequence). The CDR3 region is CASSIGLEQYF. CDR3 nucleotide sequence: TGTGCCAGTAGTATTGGGCTCGAGCAGTACTTC.

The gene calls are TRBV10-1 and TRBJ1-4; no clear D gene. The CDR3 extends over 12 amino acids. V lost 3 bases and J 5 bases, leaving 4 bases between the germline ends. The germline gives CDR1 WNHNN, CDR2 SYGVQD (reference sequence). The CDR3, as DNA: TGCGCCAGCAGTGACGGGAATGAAAAACTGTTTTTT. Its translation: CASSDGNEKLFF.

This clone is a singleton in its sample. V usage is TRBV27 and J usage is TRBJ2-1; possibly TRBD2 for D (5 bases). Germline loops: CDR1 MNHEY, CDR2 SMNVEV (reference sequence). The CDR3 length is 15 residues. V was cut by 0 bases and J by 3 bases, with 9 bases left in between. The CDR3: CASSLSAGGYNEQFF. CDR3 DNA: TGTGCCAGCAGTTTATCGGCGGGTGGCTACAATGAGCAGTTCTTC.

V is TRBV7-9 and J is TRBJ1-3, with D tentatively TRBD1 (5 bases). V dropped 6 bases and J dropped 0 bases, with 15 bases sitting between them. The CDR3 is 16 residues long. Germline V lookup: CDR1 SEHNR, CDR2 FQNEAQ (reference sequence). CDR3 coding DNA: TGTGCCAGCAGTTACTACTTGGGGGACTCTGGAAACACCATATATTTT. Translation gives CASSYYLGDSGNTIYF.

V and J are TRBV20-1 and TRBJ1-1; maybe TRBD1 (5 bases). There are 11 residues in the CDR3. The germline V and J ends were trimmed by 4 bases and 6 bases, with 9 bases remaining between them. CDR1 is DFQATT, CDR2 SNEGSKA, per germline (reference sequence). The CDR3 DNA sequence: TGCAGTGCTAATAGGGACCCTGAAGCTTTCTTT. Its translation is CSANRDPEAFF.

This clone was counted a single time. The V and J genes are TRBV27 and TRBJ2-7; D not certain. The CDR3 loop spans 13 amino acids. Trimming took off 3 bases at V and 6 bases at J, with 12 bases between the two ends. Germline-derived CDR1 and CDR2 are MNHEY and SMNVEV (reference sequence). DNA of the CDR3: TGTGCCAGCAGTTTTACCCTCTCGAGCGAGCAGTACTTC. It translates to CASSFTLSSEQYF.

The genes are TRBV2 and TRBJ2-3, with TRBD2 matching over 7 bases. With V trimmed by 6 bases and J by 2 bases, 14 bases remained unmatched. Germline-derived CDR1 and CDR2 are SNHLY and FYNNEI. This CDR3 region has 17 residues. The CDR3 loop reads CASRWPRERGDTDTQYF. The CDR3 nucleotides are TGTGCCAGCAGGTGGCCCCGGGAGCGGGGAGACACAGATACGCAGTATTTT.

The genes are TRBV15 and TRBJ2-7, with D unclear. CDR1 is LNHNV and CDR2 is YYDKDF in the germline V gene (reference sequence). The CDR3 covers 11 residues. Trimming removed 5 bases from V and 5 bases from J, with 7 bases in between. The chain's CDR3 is CATSGRNEQYF. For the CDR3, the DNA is TGTGCCACCAGCGGGCGAAACGAGCAGTACTTC. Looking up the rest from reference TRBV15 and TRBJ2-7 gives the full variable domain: DAMVIQNPRYQVTQFGKPVTLSCSQTLNHNVMYWYQQKSSQAPKLLFHYYDKDFNNEADTPDNFQSRRPNTSFCFLDIRSPGLGDTAMYLCATSGRNEQYFGPGTRLTVT.

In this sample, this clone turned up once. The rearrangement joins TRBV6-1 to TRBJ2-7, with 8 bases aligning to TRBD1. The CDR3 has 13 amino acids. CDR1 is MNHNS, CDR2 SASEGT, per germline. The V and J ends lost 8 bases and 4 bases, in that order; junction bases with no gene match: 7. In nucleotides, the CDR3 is TGTGCCAGCGGACAGGGCCAGTATTACGAGCAGTACTTC. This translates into CASGQGQYYEQYF.

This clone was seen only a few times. Here the CDR3 reads CASSESGSSYNEQFF. The CDR3 coding sequence is TGTGCCAGCAGCGAAAGCGGGAGCTCCTACAATGAGCAGTTCTTC. The chain has TRBV14 and TRBJ2-1; TRBD2 matches 8 bases. This CDR3 is built from 15 residues. CDR1 is SGHDN and CDR2 is FVKESK in the germline V gene. V trimming: 5 bases; J trimming: 0 bases; junction bases outside the gene matches: 3.